The rows below give T cell receptor beta chains drawn from one sample of a study of regulatory T cells in long-lasting Graves disease. TCRdb redid the calling of the multiplex PCR reads with MiXCR, one entry per CDR3 protein. Found here are 300,000 to 500,000 distinct CDR3 sequences, roughly 20% of them singletons; the top ten hold less than 25%. The specimen comprised peripheral blood mononuclear cells (PBMCs), sampled when the disease was refractory, from a patient treated with antithyroid drugs. The receptors were gathered from a female donor with Graves disease. Both conserved end residues are part of each CDR3. Each record gives: J gene, V gene, D gene, clone size, CDR3 DNA, CDR3 protein. D genes are given only for firm matches. Expanded clones get a size class; other rows say once, few or many, or leave the size out.

j_call: TRBJ1-4; v_call: TRBV28; d_call: -; clone_size: -; cdr3_nt: -; cdr3_aa: CASSFLAGEGLGEELFF
j_call: TRBJ1-5; v_call: TRBV2; d_call: TRBD1; clone_size: many; cdr3_nt: TGTGCCAGCAGGGACCTGGCAGGGGGCGGGCAGCCCCAGCATTTT; cdr3_aa: CASRDLAGGGQPQHF
j_call: TRBJ1-1; v_call: TRBV6-2/TRBV6-3; d_call: TRBD1; clone_size: few; cdr3_nt: TGTGCCAGCAGTTACTCGTGGCAGGGGGCGATTACCACTGAAGCTTTCTTT; cdr3_aa: CASSYSWQGAITTEAFF
j_call: TRBJ1-5; v_call: TRBV12-3/TRBV12-4; d_call: TRBD1; clone_size: many; cdr3_nt: TGTGCCAGCAGTCCCCACCATGGGGGACAGGGGGCTTTGAGCAATCAGCCCCAGCATTTT; cdr3_aa: CASSPHHGGQGALSNQPQHF
j_call: TRBJ2-5; v_call: TRBV10-3; d_call: -; clone_size: -; cdr3_nt: TGTGCCATCAGTGAGACGTGGGGGGAGACCCAGTACTTC; cdr3_aa: CAISETWGETQYF
j_call: TRBJ1-6; v_call: TRBV7-9; d_call: TRBD1; clone_size: -; cdr3_nt: TGTGCCAGCAGCTTAGGGGGACAGGGGGCTTCACCCCTCCACTTT; cdr3_aa: CASSLGGQGASPLHF
j_call: TRBJ2-7; v_call: TRBV25-1; d_call: TRBD2; clone_size: -; cdr3_nt: TGTGCCAGCAGTAAGCTGACGGGACTAGCGGGAGTAGGCGAGCAGTACTTC; cdr3_aa: CASSKLTGLAGVGEQYF
j_call: TRBJ2-2; v_call: TRBV3-1; d_call: -; clone_size: many; cdr3_nt: TGTGCCAGCAGCCAATTCCAGGGACCCACCGGGGAGCTGTTTTTT; cdr3_aa: CASSQFQGPTGELFF
j_call: TRBJ2-7; v_call: TRBV30; d_call: -; clone_size: few; cdr3_nt: TGTGCCTGGACGGGTAATTCAGGTGACTACGAGCAGTACTTC; cdr3_aa: CAWTGNSGDYEQYF
j_call: TRBJ2-5; v_call: TRBV20-1; d_call: -; clone_size: -; cdr3_nt: TGCAGTGCTAATGGGAGGAGTTATCAAGAGACCCAGTACTTC; cdr3_aa: CSANGRSYQETQYF
j_call: TRBJ2-7; v_call: TRBV13; d_call: -; clone_size: many; cdr3_nt: TGTGCCAGCAGCTCCATGTGGAGGGGGCATAGCGAGCAGTACTTC; cdr3_aa: CASSSMWRGHSEQYF
j_call: TRBJ2-2; v_call: TRBV20-1; d_call: -; clone_size: -; cdr3_nt: TGCAGTGCTGGACCCGACAGAAACACCGGGGAGCTGTTTTTT; cdr3_aa: CSAGPDRNTGELFF
j_call: TRBJ2-5; v_call: TRBV20-1; d_call: -; clone_size: -; cdr3_nt: TGCAGTGCCCCGGTGGCAAGGTTAGAGACCCAGTACTTC; cdr3_aa: CSAPVARLETQYF
j_call: TRBJ1-2; v_call: TRBV12-3/TRBV12-4; d_call: TRBD1; clone_size: many; cdr3_nt: TGTGCCAGCAGTTTTCCACAGGGGGCGGATTCAAATGGCTACACCTTC; cdr3_aa: CASSFPQGADSNGYTF
j_call: TRBJ2-5; v_call: TRBV27; d_call: -; clone_size: many; cdr3_nt: TGTGCCAGCAGTTTATCAAACAGCAACCAAGAGACCCAGTACTTC; cdr3_aa: CASSLSNSNQETQYF
j_call: TRBJ2-6; v_call: TRBV28; d_call: -; clone_size: -; cdr3_nt: TGTGCCAGCAGGCTCACAGGGTGGGGGGCCAACGTCCTGACTTTC; cdr3_aa: CASRLTGWGANVLTF
j_call: TRBJ1-1; v_call: TRBV28; d_call: -; clone_size: many; cdr3_nt: TGTGCCAGCAGCAAATCAATGAACACTGAAGCTTTCTTT; cdr3_aa: CASSKSMNTEAFF
j_call: TRBJ2-7; v_call: TRBV12-3/TRBV12-4; d_call: -; clone_size: few; cdr3_nt: TGTGCCAGCGCGGGACTCTCATACGAGCAGTACTTC; cdr3_aa: CASAGLSYEQYF
j_call: TRBJ2-5; v_call: TRBV18; d_call: TRBD1; clone_size: many; cdr3_nt: TGTGCCAGCTCACCAGGGGACAGGACTCAAGAGACCCAGTACTTC; cdr3_aa: CASSPGDRTQETQYF
j_call: TRBJ1-4; v_call: TRBV10-3; d_call: -; clone_size: few; cdr3_nt: TGTGCCATCAGTGAGTCGCGTGAAAAACTGTTTTTT; cdr3_aa: CAISESREKLFF
j_call: TRBJ2-7; v_call: TRBV4-3; d_call: -; clone_size: -; cdr3_nt: TGCGCCAGCAGCCAAGAACGACAGTCTAGCTCCTACGAGCAGTACTTC; cdr3_aa: CASSQERQSSSYEQYF
j_call: TRBJ1-4; v_call: TRBV11-2; d_call: -; clone_size: many; cdr3_nt: TGTGCCAGCAGCCCGCACCCCGGGGGGAATGAAAAACTGTTTTTT; cdr3_aa: CASSPHPGGNEKLFF